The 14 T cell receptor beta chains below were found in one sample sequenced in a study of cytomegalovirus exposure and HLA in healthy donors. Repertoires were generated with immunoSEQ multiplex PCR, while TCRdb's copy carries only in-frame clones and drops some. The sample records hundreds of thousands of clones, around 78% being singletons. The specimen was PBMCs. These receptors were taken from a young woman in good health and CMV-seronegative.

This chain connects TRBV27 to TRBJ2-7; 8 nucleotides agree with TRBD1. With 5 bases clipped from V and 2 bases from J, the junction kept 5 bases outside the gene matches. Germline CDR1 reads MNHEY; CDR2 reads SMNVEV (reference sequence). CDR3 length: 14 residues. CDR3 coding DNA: TGTGCCAGCAGTGTAGACAGGGGAGCCTACGAGCAGTACTTC. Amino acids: CASSVDRGAYEQYF.

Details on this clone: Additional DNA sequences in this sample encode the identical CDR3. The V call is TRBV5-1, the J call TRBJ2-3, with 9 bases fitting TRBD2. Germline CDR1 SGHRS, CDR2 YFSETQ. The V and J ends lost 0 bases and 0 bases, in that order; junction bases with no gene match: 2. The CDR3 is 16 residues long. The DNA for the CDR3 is TGCGCCAGCAGCTTGGGACTAGCGGTCAGCACAGATACGCAGTATTTT. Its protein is CASSLGLAVSTDTQYF.

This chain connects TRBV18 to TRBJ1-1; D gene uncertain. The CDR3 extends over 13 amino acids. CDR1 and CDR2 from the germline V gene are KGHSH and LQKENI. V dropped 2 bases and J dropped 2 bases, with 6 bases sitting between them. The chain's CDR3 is CASSPKRNTEAFF. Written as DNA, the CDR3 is TGTGCCAGCTCACCAAAAAGAAACACTGAAGCTTTCTTT.

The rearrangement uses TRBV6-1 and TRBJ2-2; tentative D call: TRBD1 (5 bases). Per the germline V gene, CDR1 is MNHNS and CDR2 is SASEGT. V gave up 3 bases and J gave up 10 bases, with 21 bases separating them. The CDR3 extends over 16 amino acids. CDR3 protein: CASSELMTEPYSELFF. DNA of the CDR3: TGTGCCAGCAGTGAGCTTATGACAGAACCCTATTCGGAGCTGTTTTTT.

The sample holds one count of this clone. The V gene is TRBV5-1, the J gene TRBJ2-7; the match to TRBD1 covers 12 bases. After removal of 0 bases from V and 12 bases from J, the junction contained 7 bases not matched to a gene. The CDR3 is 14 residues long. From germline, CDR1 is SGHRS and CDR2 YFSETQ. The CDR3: CASSLEGQGATTYF. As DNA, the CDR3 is TGCGCCAGCAGCTTGGAGGGACAGGGGGCAACGACGTACTTC.

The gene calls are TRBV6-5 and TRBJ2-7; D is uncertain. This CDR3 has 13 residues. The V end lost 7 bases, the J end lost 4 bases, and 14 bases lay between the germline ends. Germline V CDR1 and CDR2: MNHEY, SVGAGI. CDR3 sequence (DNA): TGTGCCAGCAACAGTCACCCCCAATACGAGCAGTACTTC. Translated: CASNSHPQYEQYF.

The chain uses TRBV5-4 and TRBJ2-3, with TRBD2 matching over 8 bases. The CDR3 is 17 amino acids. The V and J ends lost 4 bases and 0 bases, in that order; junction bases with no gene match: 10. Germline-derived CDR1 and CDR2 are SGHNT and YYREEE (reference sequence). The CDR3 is CASSRGAAGASTDTQYF. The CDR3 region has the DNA TGTGCCAGCAGCCGGGGGGCAGCGGGGGCTAGCACAGATACGCAGTATTTT.

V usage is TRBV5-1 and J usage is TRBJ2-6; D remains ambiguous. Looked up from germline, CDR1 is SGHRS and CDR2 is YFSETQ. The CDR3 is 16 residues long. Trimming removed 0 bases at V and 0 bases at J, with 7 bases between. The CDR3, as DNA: TGCGCCAGCAGCTTGGAGGGCTTCTCTGGGGCCAACGTCCTGACTTTC. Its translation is CASSLEGFSGANVLTF.

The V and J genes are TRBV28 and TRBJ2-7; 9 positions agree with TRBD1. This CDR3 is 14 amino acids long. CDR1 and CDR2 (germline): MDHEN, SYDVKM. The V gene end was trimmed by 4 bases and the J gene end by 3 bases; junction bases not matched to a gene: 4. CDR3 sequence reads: CASSYPDRGYEQYF. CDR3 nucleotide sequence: TGTGCCAGCAGTTACCCGGACAGGGGCTACGAGCAGTACTTC.

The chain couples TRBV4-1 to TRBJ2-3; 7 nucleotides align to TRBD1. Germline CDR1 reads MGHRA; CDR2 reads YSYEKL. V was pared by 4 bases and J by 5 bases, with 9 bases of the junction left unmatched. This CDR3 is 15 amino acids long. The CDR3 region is CASSRSGTDKDTQYF. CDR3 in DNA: TGCGCCAGCAGCCGTTCCGGGACAGACAAAGATACGCAGTATTTT.

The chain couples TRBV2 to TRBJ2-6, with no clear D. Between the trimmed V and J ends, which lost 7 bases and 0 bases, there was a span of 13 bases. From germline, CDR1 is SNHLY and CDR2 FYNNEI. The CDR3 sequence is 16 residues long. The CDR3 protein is CASTPSLISGANVLTF. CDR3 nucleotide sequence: TGTGCCAGCACCCCCAGCCTTATCTCTGGGGCCAACGTCCTGACTTTC.

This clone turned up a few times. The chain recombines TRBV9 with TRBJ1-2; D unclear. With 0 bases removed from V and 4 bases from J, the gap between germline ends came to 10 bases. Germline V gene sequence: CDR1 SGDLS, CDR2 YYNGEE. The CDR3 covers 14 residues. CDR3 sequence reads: CASSVDNRVYGYTF. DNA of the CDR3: TGTGCCAGCAGCGTAGATAATAGGGTCTATGGCTACACCTTC.

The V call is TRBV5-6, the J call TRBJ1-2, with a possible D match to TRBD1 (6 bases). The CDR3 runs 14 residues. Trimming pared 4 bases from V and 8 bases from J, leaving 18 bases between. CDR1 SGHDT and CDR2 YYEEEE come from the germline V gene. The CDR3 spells CASSSGTSRQGYTF. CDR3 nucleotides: TGTGCCAGCAGCAGCGGGACATCCCGTCAAGGCTACACCTTC.

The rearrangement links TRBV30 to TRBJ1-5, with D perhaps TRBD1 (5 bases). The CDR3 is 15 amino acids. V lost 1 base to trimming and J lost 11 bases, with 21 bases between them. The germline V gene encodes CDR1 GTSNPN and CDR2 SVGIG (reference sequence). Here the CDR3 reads CAWSAQMGLGGAQHF. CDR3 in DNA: TGTGCCTGGAGTGCACAGATGGGTTTGGGGGGAGCCCAGCATTTT. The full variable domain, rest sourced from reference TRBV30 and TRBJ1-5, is SQTIHQWPATLVQPVGSPLSLECTVEGTSNPNLYWYRQAAGRGLQLLFYSVGIGQISSEVPQNLSASRPQDRQFILSSKKLLLSDSGFYLCAWSAQMGLGGAQHFGDGTRLSIL.